This T cell receptor (beta chain) was observed in a study of cytomegalovirus exposure and HLA in healthy donors. Study background: The 120 million or so unique TCR beta sequences, from around 200 million T cells, were found by an earlier analysis. General observations from the study: Confirmation was obtained in vitro that a few CMV-associated chains are specific for CMV antigens. Common viral pathogens seemed, in a later analysis, to connect with several of the most significant clusters.

Germline V lookup: CDR1 MRHNA, CDR2 SNTAGT. V lost 2 bases to trimming and J lost 7 bases, with 14 bases between them. This CDR3 contains 15 residues. The PCR contained 60 Vbeta and 13 Jbeta primers. The repertoire was sequenced with immunoSEQ multiplex PCR; TCRdb's copy has only in-frame clones and lacks some. Among about 140,000 clones listed, more than 60% were seen once. For this clone: Antigen unknown.

The donors were healthy bone marrow donors. The receptor was isolated from a female donor in good health and CMV-seronegative. Sample: PBMCs. This rearrangement joins TRBV6-4 to TRBJ2-2; tentative D call: TRBD2 (6 bases). This CDR3 is CASSDVSGPGGELFF. In nucleotides, the CDR3 is TGTGCCAGCAGTGACGTTAGCGGACCCGGCGGGGAGCTGTTTTTT.